Each of the 13 T cell receptor beta chains below was sequenced from the same sample in a study of OX40 agonist ivuxolimab in advanced cancers. Method: immunoSEQ multiplex PCR; TCRdb's copy keeps in-frame clones and lacks some. The data show approximately 24,000 clones, approximately 85% seen once. Specimen: CD4+ or CD8+ T cells sorted from blood, collected in a trial of the OX40 agonist ivuxolimab. These receptors were taken from an adult with an advanced solid tumor such as melanoma, head and neck, liver or kidney cancer.

This clone ranks as medium-sized. The chain joins TRBV11-3 to TRBJ2-4, with TRBD1 identical over 7 bases. In germline, CDR1 is SGHNT, CDR2 YENEEA. The CDR3 consists of 14 residues. The V gene end was trimmed by 4 bases and the J gene end by 3 bases; junction bases not matched to a gene: 3. The CDR3 here is CASSSGTDKNIQYF. The DNA for the CDR3 is TGTGCCAGCAGCTCCGGGACAGACAAAAACATTCAGTACTTC.

The chain carries TRBV15 and TRBJ2-7; no clear D. Germline V gives CDR1 LNHNV, CDR2 YYDKDF (reference sequence). The CDR3 runs to 12 residues. Trimming took off 5 bases at V and 5 bases at J, with 10 bases between the two ends. The CDR3 sequence is CATSFPSDEQYF. CDR3 coding DNA: TGTGCCACCAGCTTTCCTTCGGACGAGCAGTACTTC.

The chain employs TRBV28 and TRBJ1-5; the D is unclear. This CDR3 comprises 14 residues. CDR1 MDHEN and CDR2 SYDVKM come from the germline V gene. Trimming removed 6 bases from V and 1 base from J, with 10 bases in between. The CDR3 DNA sequence: TGTGCCAGCAGCCGGGGAACCAGCAATCAGCCCCAGCATTTT. Translating gives CASSRGTSNQPQHF.

In DNA form, the CDR3 reads TGCGCCAGCAGCCAAGCTGGAGCGCAGGGCTTCCATGGCTACACCTTC. This codes for CASSQAGAQGFHGYTF. The chain links TRBV4-3 to TRBJ1-2; maybe TRBD1 (5 bases). The CDR3 spans 16 residues. V was pared by 1 base and J by 6 bases, with 18 bases between. CDR1 is LGHNA, CDR2 YSLEER, per germline.

The V and J genes are TRBV11-2 and TRBJ1-2, with D uncertain. Looked up from germline, CDR1 is SGHAT and CDR2 is FQNNGV. The CDR3 spans 9 residues. V lost 1 base and J lost 13, with 4 bases in between. CDR3 coding DNA: TGTGCCAGCAGCTTAGTAGGCACCTTC. Translated, it gives CASSLVGTF.

The chain uses TRBV11-2 and TRBJ1-2; no reliable D call. This CDR3 is 16 amino acids long. V was trimmed by 3 bases and J by 3 bases, leaving 17 bases between them. The germline gives CDR1 SGHAT, CDR2 FQNNGV. This CDR3 is CASSFKGNPVDYGYTF. As DNA, the CDR3 is TGTGCCAGCAGCTTCAAGGGAAACCCGGTCGACTATGGCTACACCTTC.

The chain couples TRBV11-2 to TRBJ1-2; 7 bases agree with TRBD1. Germline CDR1 and CDR2: SGHAT and FQNNGV. The CDR3 has 14 amino acids. The trim removed 3 bases at V and 6 bases at J, leaving 7 bases unmatched. CDR3 sequence: CASSFSTGIDGYTF. In DNA, the CDR3 is TGTGCCAGCAGCTTCTCGACAGGGATCGATGGCTACACCTTC.

The chain recombines TRBV5-1 with TRBJ2-3; no reliable D call. The CDR3 consists of 16 residues. Germline-derived CDR1 and CDR2 are SGHRS and YFSETQ. Trimming stripped 4 bases from V and 0 bases from J, with 15 bases between. CDR3 in DNA: TGCGCCAGCAGCGCCCCTTTCGGAGATAGCACAGATACGCAGTATTTT. This encodes CASSAPFGDSTDTQYF.

This chain links TRBV19 with TRBJ2-7, with D tentatively TRBD2 (5 bases). Trimming took 9 bases from V and 2 from J, leaving 8 bases between them. Germline V gene lookup returns CDR1 LNHDA and CDR2 SQIVND (reference sequence). The CDR3 contains 11 residues. The CDR3 coding sequence is TGTGCCAGCGGGGAGCCCTACGAGCAGTACTTC. Its protein is CASGEPYEQYF. Looking up the rest from reference TRBV19 and TRBJ2-7 gives the full variable domain: DGGITQSPKYLFRKEGQNVTLSCEQNLNHDAMYWYRQDPGQGLRLIYYSQIVNDFQKGDIAEGYSVSREKKESFPLTVTSAQKNPTAFYLCASGEPYEQYFGPGTRLTVT.

The chain joins TRBV10-2 to TRBJ1-1; 8 bases agree with TRBD1. Germline V CDR1 and CDR2: WSHSY, SAAADI. V was pared by 5 bases and J by 4 bases, with 3 bases of the junction left unmatched. CDR3 length: 13 amino acids. The CDR3 loop reads CASSYDRGTEAFF. The CDR3 DNA reads as TGCGCCAGCAGTTATGACAGGGGCACTGAAGCTTTCTTT.

The gene calls are TRBV2 and TRBJ2-5; 7 bases line up with TRBD2. This CDR3 is 17 amino acids long. Germline lookup yields CDR1 SNHLY and CDR2 FYNNEI. Trimming removed 6 bases from V and 1 base from J; junction bases left unmatched: 14. The CDR3 region is CASRGGTVNPLQETQYF. CDR3 DNA sequence: TGTGCCAGCAGGGGGGGGACGGTCAACCCGCTCCAAGAGACCCAGTACTTC.

This chain connects TRBV30 to TRBJ1-1; TRBD1 matches 7 bases. CDR3 length equals 13 residues. Germline assignment: CDR1 GTSNPN and CDR2 SVGIG (reference sequence). The J segment lost 11 bases and the V segment lost 3 bases, leaving 12 bases of the junction unmatched. CDR3 nucleotide sequence: TGTGCCTGGAGCCTTGACAGGGCCCGAGGGGCTTTCTTT. Residues: CAWSLDRARGAFF.

The chain recombines TRBV7-8 with TRBJ1-2; D gene uncertain. The CDR3 sequence is 12 residues long. In germline, CDR1 is SGHVS, CDR2 FQNEAQ. Trimming removed 6 bases at V and 8 bases at J, with 13 bases between. CDR3 in amino acids: CASSDGQWGYTF. The CDR3, as DNA: TGTGCCAGCAGTGACGGCCAGTGGGGCTACACCTTC.